What follows is one T cell receptor (beta chain) and its context. The data belong to a study of blood T cell repertoires in COVID-19. Sequencing was performed with immunoSEQ multiplex PCR; in TCRdb, only in-frame clones are kept and a portion is missing. The sample records fewer than 650,000 clones, 85% to 90% being singletons. CDR1 and CDR2 (germline): SGDLS, YYNGEE. J was trimmed by 5 bases and V by 4 bases; bases with no gene match: 13. The CDR3 has 16 amino acids. The receptor's source is a woman aged 45-59 years with COVID-19, enrolled during active disease. The sequenced sample consisted of peripheral blood. V usage is TRBV9 and J usage is TRBJ1-2, with 8 bases fitting TRBD1. This chain's CDR3 is CASSLSSGQASYGYTF. The CDR3 coding sequence is TGTGCCAGCAGCTTATCATCGGGACAGGCCTCTTATGGCTACACCTTC.